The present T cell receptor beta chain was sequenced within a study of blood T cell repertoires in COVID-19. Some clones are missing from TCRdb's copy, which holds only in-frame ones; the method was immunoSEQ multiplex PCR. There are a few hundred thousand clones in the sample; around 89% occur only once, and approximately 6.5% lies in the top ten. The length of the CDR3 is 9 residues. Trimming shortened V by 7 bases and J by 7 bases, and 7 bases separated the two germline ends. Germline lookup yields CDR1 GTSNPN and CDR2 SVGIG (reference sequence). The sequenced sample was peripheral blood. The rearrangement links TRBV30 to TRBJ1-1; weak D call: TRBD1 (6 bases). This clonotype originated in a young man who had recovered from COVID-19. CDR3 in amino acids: CALDSEAFF. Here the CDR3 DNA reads TGTGCCTTGGACAGTGAAGCTTTCTTT.